The present T cell receptor (beta chain) was sequenced within a study of graft-versus-host responses after intestinal transplantation. Study in general: Anti-thymocyte globulin was used for induction in all recipients, who then took tacrolimus and steroids for two to four years.

As regards this clone: Its target is not known.

Study outcomes and limitations: Recipient marrow held GvH clones, some first seen in ileum or blood. With peak circulating GvH clone levels came an association with early post-transplant HvG declines.

Only in-frame clones appear in the TCRdb table, and some are missing; sequencing was by immunoSEQ multiplex PCR. The sample carries some 85,000 clones, about 90% recorded once. The CDR3 loop spans 13 amino acids. V was shortened by 3 bases and J by 7 bases, with 13 bases between the two germline ends. Germline CDR1 LNHDA, CDR2 SQIVND (reference sequence). The chain recombines TRBV19 with TRBJ2-7, with a tentative D call TRBD2 (6 bases). This sample comprised unstimulated CD8+ T cells sorted from spleen or lymph node cells, obtained before transplant. This clonotype was obtained from a human donor who was the organ donor for an intestinal transplant. The CDR3 reads CASSISAGWEQYF. Here the CDR3 DNA reads TGTGCCAGTAGTATTTCAGCGGGTTGGGAGCAGTACTTC.